One and the same sample provided the 23 T cell receptor beta chains below, sequenced in a study of blood T cell repertoires in COVID-19. This table comes from immunoSEQ multiplex PCR, and its TCRdb copy is limited to in-frame clones, with some not included. The repertoire holds some 220,000 clones, with 75% to 85% as singletons. The sequencing sample was made of peripheral blood. These receptors came from a woman in her seventies with COVID-19, enrolled during active disease.

The gene calls are TRBV19 and TRBJ1-1, with D maybe TRBD1 (6 bases). The length of the CDR3 is 16 residues. The V gene lost 8 bases and the J gene lost 0 bases, with 19 bases spanning the gap. CDR1 LNHDA and CDR2 SQIVND come from the germline V gene (reference sequence). CDR3 nucleotide sequence: TGTGCCAGTTCTGGACAGTACATTATCATGAACACTGAAGCTTTCTTT. Translation gives CASSGQYIIMNTEAFF.

This chain connects TRBV19 to TRBJ2-1, with D uncertain. V lost 5 bases to trimming and J lost 0 bases, with 17 bases between them. CDR1 and CDR2 (germline): LNHDA, SQIVND (reference sequence). This CDR3 has 17 amino acids. CDR3 in amino acids: CASSVPRKRNSYNEQFF. The CDR3 bases are TGTGCCAGTAGTGTCCCCCGAAAGCGCAACTCCTACAATGAGCAGTTCTTC.

The chain joins TRBV28 to TRBJ2-1; 13 bases are a match to TRBD2. The CDR3 is 17 amino acids. Losses at the gene ends were 5 bases for V and 4 bases for J; bases not matched to a gene: 8. Germline CDR1 and CDR2: MDHEN and SYDVKM. This chain's CDR3 is CASSRTSGSIRYNEQFF. The CDR3 nucleotides are TGTGCCAGCAGTCGGACTAGCGGGAGTATACGGTACAATGAGCAGTTCTTC. Drawing the rest from reference TRBV28 and TRBJ2-1, the complete variable domain is DVKVTQSSRYLVKRTGEKVFLECVQDMDHENMFWYRQDPGLGLRLIYFSYDVKMKEKGDIPEGYSVSREKKERFSLILESASTNQTSMYLCASSRTSGSIRYNEQFFGPGTRLTVL.

This clone has a handful of counts. The gene calls are TRBV4-2 and TRBJ2-2, with TRBD2 matching 12 bases. Germline lookup yields CDR1 LGHNA and CDR2 YNFKEQ. The CDR3 loop spans 21 amino acids. V lost 4 bases to trimming and J lost 4 bases; unmatched junction nucleotides: 19. The CDR3 sequence: CASSPGQLTSGSRGGTGELFF. Here the CDR3 DNA reads TGTGCCAGCAGCCCTGGACAGTTGACTAGCGGGAGTCGTGGGGGCACCGGGGAGCTGTTTTTT.

This sequence joins TRBV7-6 and TRBJ1-4; 8 bases agree with TRBD1. V shed 5 bases, J shed 5 bases, and the junction held 10 bases outside the gene matches. Germline CDR1 is SGHVS and CDR2 is FNYEAQ. The CDR3 length is 16 residues. The CDR3 nucleotides read TGTGCCAGCAGCCAGCGGACAGGGAAAAACAATGAAAAACTGTTTTTT. Translating it yields CASSQRTGKNNEKLFF.

The chain carries TRBV28 and TRBJ1-2, with D possibly matching TRBD1 (6 bases). This CDR3 has 16 amino acids. V was shortened by 6 bases and J by 3 bases, with 20 bases between the two germline ends. CDR1 is MDHEN and CDR2 is SYDVKM in the germline V gene. This CDR3 reads CASSLVRGLKDYGYTF. CDR3 DNA: TGTGCCAGCAGCCTAGTAAGGGGGTTGAAGGACTATGGCTACACCTTC.

V gene TRBV4-3 combines with J gene TRBJ2-7, with 10 bases matching TRBD2. Germline-derived CDR1 and CDR2 are LGHNA and YSLEER. The V segment lost 3 bases and the J segment 9 bases; nucleotides outside the gene matches: 8. The CDR3 totals 14 residues. The chain's CDR3 is CASSQSSSGSGQYF. In DNA, the CDR3 is TGCGCCAGCAGCCAGAGCTCTAGCGGGAGCGGGCAGTACTTC.

V is TRBV7-2 and J is TRBJ2-3, with TRBD2 matching 14 bases. Germline CDR1 is SGHTA and CDR2 is FQGNSA. With V trimmed by 2 bases and J by 4 bases, 5 bases remained unmatched. CDR3 length equals 17 residues. The CDR3 nucleotides read TGTGCCAGCAGCTTACGGGGACTAGCGGGAGAGGCAGATACGCAGTATTTT. Protein product: CASSLRGLAGEADTQYF. The entire variable domain, with the rest obtained from reference TRBV7-2 and TRBJ2-3, is as follows: GAGVSQSPSNKVTEKGKDVELRCDPISGHTALYWYRQSLGQGLEFLIYFQGNSAPDKSGLPSDRFSAERTGGSVSTLTIQRTQQEDSAVYLCASSLRGLAGEADTQYFGPGTRLTVL.

In its sample, this clone was seen a few times. The chain combines TRBV7-2 with TRBJ2-7, with TRBD1 as a possible D gene (5 bases). CDR1 SGHTA and CDR2 FQGNSA come from the germline V gene. Trimming stripped 3 bases from V and 2 bases from J, with 14 bases between. The CDR3 sequence is 15 residues long. The CDR3 loop is CASSFGMAGTYEQYF. CDR3 nucleotide sequence: TGTGCCAGCAGCTTTGGCATGGCAGGGACCTACGAGCAGTACTTC. Supplemented by reference TRBV7-2 and TRBJ2-7, the full variable domain reads GAGVSQSPSNKVTEKGKDVELRCDPISGHTALYWYRQSLGQGLEFLIYFQGNSAPDKSGLPSDRFSAERTGGSVSTLTIQRTQQEDSAVYLCASSFGMAGTYEQYFGPGTRLTVT.

J is TRBJ2-1 and V is TRBV24-1, with 14 bases aligning to TRBD2. The J segment lost 8 bases and the V segment lost 3 bases, leaving 5 bases of the junction unmatched. The CDR3 length is 16 residues. Germline-derived CDR1 and CDR2 are KGHDR and SFDVKD. Written as DNA, the CDR3 is TGTGCCACCAGTGATCCCGGGACTAGCGGGAGCTATGAGCAGTTCTTC. This encodes CATSDPGTSGSYEQFF.

The gene calls are TRBV5-5 and TRBJ1-1; 8 bases agree with TRBD1. V trimming: 5 bases; J trimming: 4 bases; junction bases outside the gene matches: 4. CDR3 length equals 13 residues. Germline CDR1 and CDR2: SGHKS and YYEKEE (reference sequence). This chain's CDR3 is CASRSTGGTEAFF. CDR3 coding DNA: TGTGCCAGCAGGTCAACAGGGGGCACTGAAGCTTTCTTT.

The sample holds one count of this clone. CDR3 sequence: CASSTRPRGATGELFF. The CDR3 DNA follows: TGTGCCAGCAGCACCAGGCCGCGGGGGGCCACCGGGGAGCTGTTTTTT. The chain employs TRBV7-8 and TRBJ2-2; 8 bases agree with TRBD2. CDR1 and CDR2 from the germline V gene are SGHVS and FQNEAQ. V lost 5 bases to trimming and J lost 4 bases; unmatched junction nucleotides: 9. This CDR3 is built from 16 residues. Using reference TRBV7-8 and TRBJ2-2 for the parts outside the CDR3, the full variable domain is GAGVSQSPRYKVAKRGQDVALRCDPISGHVSLFWYQQALGQGPEFLTYFQNEAQLDKSGLPSDRFFAERPEGSVSTLKIQRTQQEDSAVYLCASSTRPRGATGELFFGEGSRLTVL.

This chain uses TRBV7-6 with TRBJ2-3; 9 bases agree with TRBD1. The germline V gene encodes CDR1 SGHVS and CDR2 FNYEAQ. CDR3 length: 16 amino acids. Trimming at V came to 1 base and at J to 5 bases, leaving 7 bases not matched to a gene. The CDR3 protein is CASSLGGTGMGDTQYF. CDR3 sequence (DNA): TGTGCCAGCAGCTTAGGTGGGACAGGGATGGGAGATACGCAGTATTTT.

The genes are TRBV9 and TRBJ1-5, with D hard to call. Trimming removed 1 base at V and 10 bases at J, with 12 bases between. CDR1 and CDR2 from the germline V gene are SGDLS and YYNGEE. This CDR3 has 13 amino acids. The DNA of the CDR3 is TGTGCCAGCAGCGTATCCCCTTTATCCCCCCAGCATTTT. The encoded protein is CASSVSPLSPQHF.

J is TRBJ1-6 and V is TRBV5-1, with a possible D match to TRBD1 (6 bases). The germline CDR1 and CDR2 sequences are SGHRS and YFSETQ. V was pared by 1 base and J by 7 bases, with 12 bases between. CDR3 length: 15 amino acids. The CDR3 is CASSLIGQINSPLHF. The CDR3 nucleotides read TGCGCCAGCAGCTTGATAGGACAGATAAATTCACCCCTCCACTTT.

The chain joins TRBV7-8 to TRBJ2-1; TRBD2 is a possible D gene (7 bases). The V gene's germline CDR1 is SGHVS and CDR2 FQNEAQ. Trimming pared 8 bases from V and 7 bases from J, leaving 21 bases between. The CDR3 runs 15 residues. CDR3 sequence reads: CASSTRGAGNNEQFF. For the CDR3, the DNA is TGTGCCAGCTCCACCCGGGGGGCCGGTAATAATGAGCAGTTCTTC. Full variable domain (rest looked up from reference TRBV7-8 and TRBJ2-1): GAGVSQSPRYKVAKRGQDVALRCDPISGHVSLFWYQQALGQGPEFLTYFQNEAQLDKSGLPSDRFFAERPEGSVSTLKIQRTQQEDSAVYLCASSTRGAGNNEQFFGPGTRLTVL.

CDR3 nucleotide sequence: TGTGCCAGCAGTTCCACAGGGGGGCCCCCCTACGAGCAGTACTTC. It translates to CASSSTGGPPYEQYF. The J gene is TRBJ2-7, the V gene TRBV28, with 8 positions matching TRBD1. The CDR3 is made up of 15 amino acids. V gave up 4 bases and J gave up 2 bases; unmatched junction bases: 7. Germline CDR1 and CDR2: MDHEN and SYDVKM. Filled out from reference TRBV28 and TRBJ2-7, the complete variable domain reads DVKVTQSSRYLVKRTGEKVFLECVQDMDHENMFWYRQDPGLGLRLIYFSYDVKMKEKGDIPEGYSVSREKKERFSLILESASTNQTSMYLCASSSTGGPPYEQYFGPGTRLTVT.

The genes are TRBV24-1 and TRBJ2-7; 8 bases match TRBD2. The CDR3 covers 18 residues. The V and J ends lost 1 base and 0 bases, in that order; junction bases with no gene match: 10. The V gene's germline CDR1 is KGHDR and CDR2 SFDVKD. The CDR3 bases are TGTGCCACCAGTGATTTTTTCGGCGGCGGGAGGAGCTCCTACGAGCAGTACTTC. Its protein product is CATSDFFGGGRSSYEQYF.

This clone was observed a handful of times. The sample has other DNA sequences that encode this CDR3 too. J is TRBJ1-2 and V is TRBV6-2 or TRBV6-3; no reliable D call. The CDR3 covers 14 residues. V was trimmed by 2 bases and J by 1 base, leaving 8 bases between them. Germline CDR1 is MNHEY and CDR2 is SVGEGT. The CDR3 protein is CASSYAAGNYGYTF. The CDR3 bases are TGTGCCAGCAGTTACGCCGCGGGTAACTATGGCTACACCTTC.

The CDR3 region is CASSDRAYAEAFF. The CDR3 nucleotides read TGTGCCAGCAGTGACAGGGCTTACGCTGAAGCTTTCTTT. The chain is built from TRBV6-2 or TRBV6-3 and TRBJ1-1; 7 bases match TRBD1. Trimming took 5 bases from V and 6 from J; bases not matched to a gene: 6. Germline V gene data show CDR1 as MNHEY and CDR2 as SVGEGT. The CDR3 sequence is 13 residues long.

The gene calls are TRBV27 and TRBJ1-1; 7 bases agree with TRBD1. V was pared by 5 bases and J by 6 bases, with 9 bases of the junction left unmatched. In germline, CDR1 is MNHEY, CDR2 SMNVEV (reference sequence). There are 14 residues in the CDR3. CDR3 residues: CASSPDRENAEAFF. The CDR3 DNA follows: TGTGCCAGCAGTCCCGACAGGGAAAATGCTGAAGCTTTCTTT.

The chain carries TRBV28 and TRBJ2-1; 13 bases are a match to TRBD2. With 3 bases clipped from V and 1 base from J, the junction kept 9 bases outside the gene matches. CDR1 is MDHEN and CDR2 is SYDVKM in the germline V gene. CDR3 size: 19 residues. The CDR3 reads CASSFPTSGRASSYNEQFF. DNA of the CDR3: TGTGCCAGCAGTTTCCCTACTAGCGGGAGGGCCTCATCCTACAATGAGCAGTTCTTC.

The V and J genes are TRBV3-1 (or the pseudogene TRBV3-2) and TRBJ1-1; D gene unclear. The V gene's germline CDR1 is LGHDT and CDR2 YNNKEL (reference sequence). Between the trimmed V and J ends, which lost 2 bases and 0 bases, there was a span of 4 bases. There are 13 residues in the CDR3. The CDR3 bases are TGTGCCAGCAGCCAAATCATGAACACTGAAGCTTTCTTT. This translates into CASSQIMNTEAFF.